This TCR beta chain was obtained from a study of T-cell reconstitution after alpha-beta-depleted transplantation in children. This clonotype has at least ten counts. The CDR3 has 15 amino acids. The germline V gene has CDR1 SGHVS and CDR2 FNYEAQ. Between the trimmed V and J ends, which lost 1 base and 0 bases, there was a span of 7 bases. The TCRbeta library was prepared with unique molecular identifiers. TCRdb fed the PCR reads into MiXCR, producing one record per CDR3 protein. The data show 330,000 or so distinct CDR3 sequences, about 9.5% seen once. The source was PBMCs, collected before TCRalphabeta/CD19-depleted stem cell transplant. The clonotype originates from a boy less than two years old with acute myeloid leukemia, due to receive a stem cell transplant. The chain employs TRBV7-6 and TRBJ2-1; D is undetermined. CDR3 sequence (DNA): TGTGCCAGCAGCTTAGGGTGGAGCTCCTACAATGAGCAGTTCTTC. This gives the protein CASSLGWSSYNEQFF.